This T cell receptor beta chain is drawn from a study of Ad26.COV2.S vaccination and SARS-CoV-2 variants. General study points: Possible underestimation of total T cell responses by the TCR breadth and depth analyses was noted. Vaccine recipients and placebo recipients showed similar non-spike TCR breadth. Substantial breadth in spike-specific CD8+ and CD4+ T cell responses was reportedly seen after vaccination.

The CDR3 is 15 amino acids. V trimming: 7 bases; J trimming: 5 bases; junction bases outside the gene matches: 12. Per the germline V gene, CDR1 is SGHAT and CDR2 is FQDESV (reference sequence). Profiled with immunoSEQ multiplex PCR; TCRdb holds only in-frame clones, not every one. The table lists approximately 410,000 clones, roughly 90% of them singletons. In regard to this clone: The antigen is unknown.

Treatment described: roughly 18 received Ad26.COV2.S at low or high dose, single or two shots; 5 received placebo; per-sample allocation not given. The investigators took samples on day 63 after the first vaccine or placebo injection. As its vector, the vaccine had Ad26, which expressed Wuhan-strain SARS-CoV-2 spike. The sequence derives from a person between 18 and 65 years old who received the Ad26.COV2.S COVID-19 vaccine or a placebo. Sequences were derived from peripheral blood, sampled in a trial of Ad26.COV2.S vaccine versus placebo. The genes are TRBV11-1 and TRBJ1-1, with 8 bases identical to TRBD1. The DNA for the CDR3 is TGTGCCAGCAACCCCCCCCCAGGGGGCTCGACTGAAGCTTTCTTT. This codes for CASNPPPGGSTEAFF.